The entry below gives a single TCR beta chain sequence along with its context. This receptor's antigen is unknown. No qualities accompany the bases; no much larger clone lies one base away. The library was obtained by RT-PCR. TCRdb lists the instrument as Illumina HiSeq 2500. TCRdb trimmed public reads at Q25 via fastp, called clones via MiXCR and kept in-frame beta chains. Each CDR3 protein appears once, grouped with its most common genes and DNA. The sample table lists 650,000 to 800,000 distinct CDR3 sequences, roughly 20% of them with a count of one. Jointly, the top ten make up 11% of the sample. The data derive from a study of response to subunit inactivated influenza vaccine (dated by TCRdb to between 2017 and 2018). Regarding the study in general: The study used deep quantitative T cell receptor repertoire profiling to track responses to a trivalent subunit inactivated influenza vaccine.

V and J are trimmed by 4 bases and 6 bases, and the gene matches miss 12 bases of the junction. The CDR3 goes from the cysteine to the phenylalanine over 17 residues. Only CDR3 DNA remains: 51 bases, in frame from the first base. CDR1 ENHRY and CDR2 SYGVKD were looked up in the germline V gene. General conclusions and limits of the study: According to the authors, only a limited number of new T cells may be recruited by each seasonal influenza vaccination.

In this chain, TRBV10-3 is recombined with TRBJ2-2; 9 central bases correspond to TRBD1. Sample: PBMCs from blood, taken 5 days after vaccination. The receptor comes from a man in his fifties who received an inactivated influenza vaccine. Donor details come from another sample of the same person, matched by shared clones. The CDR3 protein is CAISGPIRTGEAGELFF. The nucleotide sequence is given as TGTGCCATCAGTGGTCCTATAAGGACAGGGGAGGCCGGGGAGCTGTTTTTT.